This TCR beta chain was recorded in a study of cytomegalovirus exposure and HLA in healthy donors. In the case of this clone: The antigen is not known.

The CDR3 is made up of 15 amino acids. V lost 7 bases to trimming and J lost 8 bases; unmatched junction nucleotides: 13. CDR1 and CDR2 from the germline V gene are MNHEY and SVGAGI. The PCR made use of 60 Vbeta and 13 Jbeta primers. In the study's own analysis: Later, an analysis found 80 million or so unique TCR beta chains, and some 10 million of these were shared. The protocol was immunoSEQ multiplex PCR, while the TCRdb copy is restricted to in-frame clones and leaves out a portion. V and J calls and clone size are as listed in that table; D and trimming were resolved from the DNA. The sample holds 250,000 to 300,000 clones; around 90% are singletons and the top ten take around 1.7%. Overall study findings and caveats: Sequencing likely caused a cluster of highly shared sequence variants. TCR beta V segments were, for the most part, productive about 87% or about 30% of the time in an earlier analysis. Upon later analysis, TCR association rates were observed to vary by HLA locus, being highest for DRB1 and lowest for HLA-C.

The V call is TRBV6-5, the J call TRBJ2-4; 8 nucleotides align to TRBD2. The sequenced sample was PBMCs. This receptor was obtained from a girl aged 2-10 years in good health and CMV-seronegative. CDR3 nucleotides: TGTGCCAGCACCCTACGCGGGGGGCACGGGGACATTCAGTACTTC. It codes for CASTLRGGHGDIQYF.